These 13 T cell receptor beta chains were sequenced from one sample in a study of T cells in Graves' hyperthyroidism and ophthalmopathy. The CDR3 regions of TCR beta were amplified from RNA transcripts. With the HTBI primer set, the TCR CDR3 went through a first round of RT-PCR. Using its own MiXCR run on the multiplex PCR reads, TCRdb lists one record per CDR3 protein. Of hundreds of thousands of distinct CDR3 sequences listed, about 45% were seen once; the top ten hold about 7.7%. Sample: peripheral blood or thyroid tissue (not recorded which). The receptors derive from an adult man with Graves' disease, either hyperthyroidism or ophthalmopathy (not recorded which).

The chain recombines TRBV7-9 with TRBJ2-5; D perhaps matches TRBD2 (5 bases). Germline V CDR1 and CDR2: SEHNR, FQNEAQ (reference sequence). Trimming cost V 6 bases and J 4 bases, with 18 bases left between them. This CDR3 has 15 residues. CDR3 sequence (DNA): TGTGCCAGCAGTACGGGGAGTAGGCGGGCAGAGACCCAGTACTTC. It specifies CASSTGSRRAETQYF.

This clonotype was seen ten or more times. The gene calls are TRBV2 and TRBJ1-2; no reliable D call. Germline CDR1 SNHLY, CDR2 FYNNEI. V shed 6 bases and J shed 6 bases, with 8 bases lying between them. CDR3 length: 11 amino acids. CDR3 region: CASREIHGYTF. The CDR3 coding sequence is TGTGCCAGCAGGGAGATCCATGGCTACACCTTC.

The chain joins TRBV19 to TRBJ2-5, with no clear D. V shed 3 bases and J shed 1 base, with 12 bases lying between them. Per germline, CDR1 LNHDA and CDR2 SQIVND (reference sequence). CDR3 length equals 15 residues. The CDR3 loop is CASSMAVGRQETQYF. The CDR3 region has the DNA TGTGCCAGTAGTATGGCTGTGGGCCGCCAAGAGACCCAGTACTTC.

This chain joins TRBV29-1 and TRBJ1-2; D gene ambiguous. The CDR3 sequence is 11 residues long. Trimming left V 6 bases short and J 8 bases short, with 13 bases between. CDR1 is SQVTM, CDR2 ANQGSEA, per germline. CDR3 region: CSVTTEGGYTF. The CDR3 nucleotides read TGCAGCGTCACCACCGAGGGCGGCTACACCTTC.

This clonotype was recorded a few times. The chain couples TRBV9 to TRBJ1-1; 8 nucleotides align to TRBD1. This CDR3 region has 15 residues. Trimming removed 4 bases from V and 5 bases from J; junction bases left unmatched: 10. Germline V gene sequence: CDR1 SGDLS, CDR2 YYNGEE. CDR3 in amino acids: CASSPITGGRTEAFF. CDR3 sequence (DNA): TGTGCCAGCAGCCCTATCACAGGGGGGCGAACTGAAGCTTTCTTT.

This clonotype was counted only a few times. The V gene is TRBV29-1, the J gene TRBJ2-7; 9 positions match TRBD2. This CDR3 comprises 15 residues. Germline CDR1 is SQVTM and CDR2 is ANQGSEA. Trimming cost V 7 bases and J 0 bases; bases outside gene matches: 10. CDR3 loop: CSARGLAGLSYEQYF. CDR3 DNA: TGCAGCGCCCGGGGGCTAGCGGGACTCTCCTACGAGCAGTACTTC.

This clonotype was picked up many times. This rearrangement joins TRBV12-3 or TRBV12-4 to TRBJ1-2, with 7 bases lining up with TRBD1. Trimming cost V 6 bases and J 4 bases; bases outside gene matches: 5. The CDR3 contains 13 residues. The CDR3 DNA sequence: TGTGCCAGCAGCCTCCAGGGGGGCTATGGCTACACCTTC. It translates to CASSLQGGYGYTF.

In its sample, this clonotype was seen many times. The CDR3 sequence is CSVEDGSFLETQYF. Written as DNA, the CDR3 is TGCAGCGTTGAAGATGGATCGTTTTTGGAGACCCAGTACTTC. This chain links TRBV29-1 with TRBJ2-5; D is unresolved. Trimming cost V 0 bases and J 5 bases, with 13 bases left between them. The CDR3 runs to 14 residues. Germline CDR1 reads SQVTM; CDR2 reads ANQGSEA.

The V call is TRBV2, the J call TRBJ2-5; 7 bases match TRBD1. The J call could be wrong; TRBJ2-7 is a better fit for the DNA end. Per germline, CDR1 SNHLY and CDR2 FYNNEI. The CDR3 is made up of 15 amino acids. CDR3 region: CASSAGTVLNYEQYF. The CDR3 nucleotides are TGTGCCAGCAGTGCCGGGACAGTACTAAACTACGAGCAGTACTTC.

V is TRBV20-1 and J is TRBJ2-7, with 9 bases identical to TRBD1. The CDR3 length is 16 residues. CDR1 DFQATT and CDR2 SNEGSKA come from the germline V gene (reference sequence). V was pared by 3 bases and J by 0 bases, with 9 bases of the junction left unmatched. The CDR3 sequence is CSARKPGTGFSYEQYF. The DNA for the CDR3 is TGCAGTGCTAGGAAACCCGGGACAGGGTTCTCCTACGAGCAGTACTTC.

As to this clonotype: Being one base from a much bigger clone, this may be a read error. The chain joins TRBV20-1 to TRBJ1-1; the D is unclear. This CDR3 region has 13 residues. Trimming shortened V by 3 bases and J by 3 bases, and 11 bases separated the two germline ends. The germline gives CDR1 DFQATT, CDR2 SNEGSKA (reference sequence). For the CDR3, the DNA is TGCAGTGCTAGTGCGGGGTGGGACACTGAAGCTTTCTTT. It yields the protein CSASAGWDTEAFF.

The CDR3 is CAISELGLGNTEAFF. The CDR3 nucleotides read TGTGCCATCAGTGAGCTGGGACTCGGGAACACTGAAGCTTTCTTT. J is TRBJ1-1 and V is TRBV10-3; D may be TRBD1 (5 bases). Germline V gene data show CDR1 as ENHRY and CDR2 as SYGVKD. This CDR3 region has 15 residues. V was clipped by 2 bases and J by 1 base, with 11 bases between them.

This clonotype was picked up a small number of times. This sequence joins TRBV14 and TRBJ2-2; 12 positions agree with TRBD2. Germline V gene sequence: CDR1 SGHDN, CDR2 FVKESK. V shed 6 bases, J shed 5 bases, and the junction held 10 bases outside the gene matches. The CDR3 is 17 amino acids. The CDR3 DNA reads as TGTGCCAGCAGTCCTTTGACTAGCGGGAGAGGGACCGGGGAGCTGTTTTTT. Protein sequence: CASSPLTSGRGTGELFF.